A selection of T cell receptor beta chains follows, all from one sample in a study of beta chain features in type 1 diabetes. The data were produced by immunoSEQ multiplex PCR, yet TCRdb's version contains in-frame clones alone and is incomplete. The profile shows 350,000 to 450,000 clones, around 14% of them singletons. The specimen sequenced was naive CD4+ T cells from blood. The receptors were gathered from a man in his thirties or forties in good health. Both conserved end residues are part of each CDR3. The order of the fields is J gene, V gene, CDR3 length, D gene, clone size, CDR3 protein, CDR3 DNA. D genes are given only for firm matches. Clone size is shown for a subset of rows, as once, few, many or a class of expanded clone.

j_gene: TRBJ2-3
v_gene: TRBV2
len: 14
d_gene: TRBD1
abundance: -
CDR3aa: CASSATGGTDTQYF
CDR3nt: TGTGCCAGCAGTGCGACAGGGGGCACAGATACGCAGTATTTT

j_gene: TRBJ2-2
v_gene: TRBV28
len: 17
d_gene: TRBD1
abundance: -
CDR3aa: CASSSILTGVGTGELFF
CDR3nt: TGTGCCAGCAGTTCCATATTGACAGGGGTGGGCACCGGGGAGCTGTTTTTT

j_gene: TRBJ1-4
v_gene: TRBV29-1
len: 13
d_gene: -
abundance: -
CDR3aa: CSVQSGWDEKLFF
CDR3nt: TGCAGCGTTCAATCAGGGTGGGATGAAAAACTGTTTTTT

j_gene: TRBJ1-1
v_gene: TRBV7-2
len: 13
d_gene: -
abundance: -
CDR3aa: CASSLPQNTEAFF
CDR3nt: TGTGCCAGCAGCTTACCCCAGAACACTGAAGCTTTCTTT

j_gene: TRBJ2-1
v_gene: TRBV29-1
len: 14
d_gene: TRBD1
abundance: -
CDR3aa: CSVHRQGPSNEQFF
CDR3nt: TGCAGCGTTCACAGACAGGGGCCATCCAATGAGCAGTTCTTC

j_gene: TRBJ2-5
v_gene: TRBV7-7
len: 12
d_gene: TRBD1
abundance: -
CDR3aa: CASSSRGETQYF
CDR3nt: TGTGCCAGCAGTTCCAGGGGGGAGACCCAGTACTTC

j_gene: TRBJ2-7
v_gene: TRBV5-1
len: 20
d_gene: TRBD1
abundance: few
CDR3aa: CASSLPKGQAFTYDSYEQYF
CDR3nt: TGCGCCAGCAGCTTACCAAAGGGACAGGCCTTTACTTACGACTCCTACGAGCAGTACTTC

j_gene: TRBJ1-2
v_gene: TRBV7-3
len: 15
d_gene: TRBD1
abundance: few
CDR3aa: CASSPQGTVNYGYTF
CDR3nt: TGTGCCAGCAGCCCCCAGGGGACAGTTAACTATGGCTACACCTTC

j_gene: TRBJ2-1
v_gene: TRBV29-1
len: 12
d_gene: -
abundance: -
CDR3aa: CSAQGLNNEQFF
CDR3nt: TGCAGCGCACAGGGTTTGAACAATGAGCAGTTCTTC

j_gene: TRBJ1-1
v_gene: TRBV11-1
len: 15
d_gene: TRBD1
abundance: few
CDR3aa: CASSLWGQRVTEAFF
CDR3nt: TGTGCCAGCAGCTTATGGGGACAGCGCGTCACTGAAGCTTTCTTT

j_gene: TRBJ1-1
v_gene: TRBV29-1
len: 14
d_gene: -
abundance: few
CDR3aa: CSVATLEGDTEAFF
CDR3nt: TGCAGCGTAGCGACCCTGGAAGGTGACACTGAAGCTTTCTTT

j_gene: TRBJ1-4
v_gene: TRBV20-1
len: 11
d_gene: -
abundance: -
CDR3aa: CSVREPEKLFF
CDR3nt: TGCAGTGTCAGGGAACCTGAAAAACTGTTTTTT

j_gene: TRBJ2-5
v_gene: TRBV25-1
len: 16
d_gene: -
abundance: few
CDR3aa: CASSEWLRVGKETQYF
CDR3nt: TGTGCCAGCAGTGAATGGTTGAGGGTGGGGAAAGAGACCCAGTACTTC

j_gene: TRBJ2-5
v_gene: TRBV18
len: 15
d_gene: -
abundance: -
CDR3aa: CASSPLAGTQETQYF
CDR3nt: TGTGCCAGCTCACCTCTTGCAGGCACCCAAGAGACCCAGTACTTC

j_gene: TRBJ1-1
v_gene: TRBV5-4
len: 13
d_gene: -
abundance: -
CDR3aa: CASSKAGNTEAFF
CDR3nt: TGTGCCAGCAGCAAAGCAGGGAACACTGAAGCTTTCTTT

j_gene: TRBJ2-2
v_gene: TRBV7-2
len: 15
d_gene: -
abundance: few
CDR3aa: CASSLGRTYTGELFF
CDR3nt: TGTGCCAGCAGCTTAGGCAGAACCTACACCGGGGAGCTGTTTTTT

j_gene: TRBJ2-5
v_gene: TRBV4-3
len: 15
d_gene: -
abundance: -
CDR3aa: CASSQESWRQETQYF
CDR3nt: TGCGCCAGCAGCCAAGAGAGTTGGCGACAAGAGACCCAGTACTTC

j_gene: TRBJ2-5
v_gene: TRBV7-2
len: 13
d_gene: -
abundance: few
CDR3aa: CASSLIGRETQYF
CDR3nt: TGTGCCAGCAGCTTAATCGGGAGAGAGACCCAGTACTTC

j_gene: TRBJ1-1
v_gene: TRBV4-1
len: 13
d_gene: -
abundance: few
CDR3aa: CASSQQGVTEAFF
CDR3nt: TGCGCCAGCAGCCAACAGGGTGTCACTGAAGCTTTCTTT

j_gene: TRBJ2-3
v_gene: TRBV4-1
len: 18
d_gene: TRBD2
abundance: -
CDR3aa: CASSQYGTSGQSTDTQYF
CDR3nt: TGCGCCAGCAGCCAGTACGGGACTAGCGGGCAAAGCACAGATACGCAGTATTTT

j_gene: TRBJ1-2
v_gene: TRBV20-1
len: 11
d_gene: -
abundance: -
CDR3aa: CSASANYGYTF
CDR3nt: TGCAGTGCTAGTGCTAACTATGGCTACACCTTC

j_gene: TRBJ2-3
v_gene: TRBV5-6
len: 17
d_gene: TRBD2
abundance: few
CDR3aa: CASSSGLAGGLADTQYF
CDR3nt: TGTGCCAGCAGCTCAGGACTAGCGGGGGGGCTGGCAGATACGCAGTATTTT

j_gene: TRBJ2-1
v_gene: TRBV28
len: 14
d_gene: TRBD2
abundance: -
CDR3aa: CAIKTGTTRGEQFF
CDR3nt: TGTGCCATCAAAACCGGGACTACCAGAGGTGAGCAGTTCTTC

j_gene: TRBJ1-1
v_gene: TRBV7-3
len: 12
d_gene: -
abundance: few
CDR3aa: CASSPQGSVAFF
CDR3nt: TGTGCCAGCAGCCCTCAGGGGTCTGTGGCTTTCTTT

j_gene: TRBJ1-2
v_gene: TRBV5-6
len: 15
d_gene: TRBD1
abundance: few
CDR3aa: CASRFGLDRGHGYTF
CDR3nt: TGTGCCAGCAGATTTGGGCTGGACAGGGGCCATGGCTACACCTTC

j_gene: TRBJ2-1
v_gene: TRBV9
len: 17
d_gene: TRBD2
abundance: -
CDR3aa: CASSVESGGSSYNEQFF
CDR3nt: TGTGCCAGCAGCGTAGAGTCAGGCGGGAGCTCCTACAATGAGCAGTTCTTC

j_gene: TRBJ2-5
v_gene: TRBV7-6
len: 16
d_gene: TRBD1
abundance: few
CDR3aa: CATTVVVTGRQETQYF
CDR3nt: TGTGCCACAACGGTGGTGGTGACAGGGAGACAAGAGACCCAGTACTTC

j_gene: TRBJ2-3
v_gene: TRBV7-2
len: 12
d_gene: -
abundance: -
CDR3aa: CASSKNTDTQYF
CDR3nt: TGTGCCAGCAGCAAAAACACAGATACGCAGTATTTT

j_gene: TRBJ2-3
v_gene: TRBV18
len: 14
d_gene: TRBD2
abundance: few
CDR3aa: CASSKLADTDTQYF
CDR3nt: TGTGCCAGCTCAAAGCTAGCGGACACAGATACGCAGTATTTT

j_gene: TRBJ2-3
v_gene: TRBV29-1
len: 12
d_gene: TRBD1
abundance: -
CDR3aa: CSVRTGTDTQYF
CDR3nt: TGCAGCGTGCGGACAGGGACAGATACGCAGTATTTT

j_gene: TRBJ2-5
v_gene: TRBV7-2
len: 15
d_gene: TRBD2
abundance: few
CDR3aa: CASSLVLAGIETQYF
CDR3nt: TGTGCCAGCAGCTTAGTCCTAGCGGGGATAGAGACCCAGTACTTC

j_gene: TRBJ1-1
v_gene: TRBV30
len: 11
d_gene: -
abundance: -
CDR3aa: CAWSLDTEAFF
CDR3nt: TGTGCCTGGAGTTTGGACACTGAAGCTTTCTTT

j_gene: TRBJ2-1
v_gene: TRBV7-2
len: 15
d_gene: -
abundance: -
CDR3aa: CASSFGGSGYNEQFF
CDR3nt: TGTGCCAGCAGCTTCGGGGGCTCGGGGTACAATGAGCAGTTCTTC

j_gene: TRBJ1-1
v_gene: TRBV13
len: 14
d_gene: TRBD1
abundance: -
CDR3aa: CASSSGQLRAEAFF
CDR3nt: TGTGCCAGCAGCTCGGGACAGCTCAGGGCTGAAGCTTTCTTT

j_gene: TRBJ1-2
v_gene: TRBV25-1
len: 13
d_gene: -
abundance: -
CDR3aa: CASSELSLIGYTF
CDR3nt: TGTGCCAGCAGTGAATTGTCCCTTATTGGCTACACCTTC

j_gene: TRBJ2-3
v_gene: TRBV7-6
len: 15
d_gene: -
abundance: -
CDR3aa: CASSLVFSSTDTQYF
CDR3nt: TGTGCCAGCAGCTTAGTCTTCTCTAGCACAGATACGCAGTATTTT

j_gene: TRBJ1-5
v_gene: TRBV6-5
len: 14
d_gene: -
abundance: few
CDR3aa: CASSDVGGNQPQHF
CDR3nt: TGTGCCAGCAGTGACGTGGGGGGTAATCAGCCCCAGCATTTT

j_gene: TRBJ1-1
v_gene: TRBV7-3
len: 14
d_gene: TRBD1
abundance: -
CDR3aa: CASSSGTGVTEAFF
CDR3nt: TGTGCCAGCAGCTCAGGGACAGGCGTTACTGAAGCTTTCTTT

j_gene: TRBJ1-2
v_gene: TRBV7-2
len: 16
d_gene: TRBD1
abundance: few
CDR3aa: CASSQGQGTPNYGYTF
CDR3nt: TGTGCCAGCAGTCAGGGACAGGGGACTCCTAACTATGGCTACACCTTC

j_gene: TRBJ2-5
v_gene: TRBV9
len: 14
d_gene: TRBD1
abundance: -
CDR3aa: CASSVGTGQETQYF
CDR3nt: TGTGCCAGCAGCGTAGGGACAGGGCAAGAGACCCAGTACTTC

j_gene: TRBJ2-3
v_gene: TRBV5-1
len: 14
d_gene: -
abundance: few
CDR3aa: CASTLGSPTDTQYF
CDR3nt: TGCGCCAGCACCCTCGGGTCACCCACAGATACGCAGTATTTT

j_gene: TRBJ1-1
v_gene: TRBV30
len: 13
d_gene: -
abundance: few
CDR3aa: CASQGGMNTEAFF
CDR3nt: TGTGCCTCCCAAGGGGGGATGAACACTGAAGCTTTCTTT

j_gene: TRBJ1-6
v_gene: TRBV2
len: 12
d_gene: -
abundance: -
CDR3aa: CASRTAGAPLHF
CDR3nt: TGTGCCAGCAGAACCGCAGGGGCACCCCTCCACTTT

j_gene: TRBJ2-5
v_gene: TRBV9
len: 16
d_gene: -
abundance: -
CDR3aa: CASSVEVRYGQETQYF
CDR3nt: TGTGCCAGCAGCGTGGAGGTGAGGTATGGGCAAGAGACCCAGTACTTC

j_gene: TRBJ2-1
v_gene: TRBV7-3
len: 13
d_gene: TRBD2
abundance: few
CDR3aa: CASSLTTSPEQFF
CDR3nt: TGTGCCAGCAGCTTAACGACTAGCCCTGAGCAGTTCTTC

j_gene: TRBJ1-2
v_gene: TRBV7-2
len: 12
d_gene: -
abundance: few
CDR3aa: CASSLAVDGYTF
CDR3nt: TGTGCCAGCAGCTTAGCTGTGGACGGCTACACCTTC

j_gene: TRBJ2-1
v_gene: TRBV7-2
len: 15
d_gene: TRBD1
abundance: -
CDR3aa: CASSLERDSHREQFF
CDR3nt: TGTGCCAGCAGCTTAGAACGGGACAGTCACAGGGAGCAGTTCTTC

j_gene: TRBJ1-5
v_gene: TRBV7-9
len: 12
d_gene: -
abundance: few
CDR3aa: CASSDTRQPQHF
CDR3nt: TGTGCCAGCAGTGATACCCGCCAGCCCCAGCATTTT

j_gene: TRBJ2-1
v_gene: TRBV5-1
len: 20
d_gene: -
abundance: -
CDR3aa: CASRSRGPQPKTSSYNEQFF
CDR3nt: TGCGCCAGCAGATCCCGTGGCCCGCAACCAAAGACGAGCTCCTACAATGAGCAGTTCTTC